The source of this TCR beta chain is a study of CD8 T cells in Susac syndrome. Study results and caveats: As acknowledged by the study, its TCR sequencing and HLA analysis included a relatively small number of individuals.

Blood CD8+ and CD4+ T cells underwent high-throughput TCR beta sequencing. With regard to this clonotype: What it binds is not known.

The authors reverse transcribed about 0.45 to 1 ug RNA with random hexamers. Amplification of TCR beta CDR3 spanned 54 Vbeta and 13 Jbeta via immunoSEQ multiplex PCR. MiXCR, applied by TCRdb to the immunoSEQ multiplex PCR reads, yields one record per CDR3 protein. Among a few hundred thousand distinct CDR3 sequences listed, roughly 96% were seen once. The CDR3 runs to 17 residues. With 6 bases clipped from V and 0 bases from J, the junction kept 8 bases outside the gene matches. Germline V CDR1 and CDR2: GTSNPN, SVGIG (reference sequence). This receptor was identified in a human donor with multiple sclerosis. This chain joins TRBV30 and TRBJ2-6; the match to TRBD1 covers 10 bases. Specimen: CD4+ T cells from PBMCs. The CDR3 nucleotides are TGTGCCTGTCCTCGGACAGGGGGTTACTCTGGGGCCAACGTCCTGACTTTC. This translates into CACPRTGGYSGANVLTF.